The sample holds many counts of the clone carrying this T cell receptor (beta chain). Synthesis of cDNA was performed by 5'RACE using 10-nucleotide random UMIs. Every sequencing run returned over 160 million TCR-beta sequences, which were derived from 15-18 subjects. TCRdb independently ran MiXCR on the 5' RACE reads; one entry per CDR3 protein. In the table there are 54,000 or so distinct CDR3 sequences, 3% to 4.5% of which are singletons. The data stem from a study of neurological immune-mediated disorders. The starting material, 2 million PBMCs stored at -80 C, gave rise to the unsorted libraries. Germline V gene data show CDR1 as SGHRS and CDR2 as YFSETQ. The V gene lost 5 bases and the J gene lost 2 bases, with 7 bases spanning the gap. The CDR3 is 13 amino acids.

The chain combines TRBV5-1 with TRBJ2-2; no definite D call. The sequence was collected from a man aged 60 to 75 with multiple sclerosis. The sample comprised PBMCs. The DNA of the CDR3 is TGCGCCAGCAGGGTGGCAAACACCGGGGAGCTGTTTTTT. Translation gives CASRVANTGELFF.